The TCR beta chain under discussion was sequenced for a study of blood T cell repertoires in COVID-19. In the original analysis: How many nucleated cells were present was estimated from reference gene primer amplification. The data were produced by immunoSEQ multiplex PCR, yet TCRdb's version contains in-frame clones alone and is incomplete. V and J calls and clone size are given by that table; D and trimming were obtained from the DNA. In the table there are roughly 250,000 clones, 82% of which are singletons. The CDR3 extends over 16 amino acids. The junction had 8 bases not matched to a gene; V was cut back by 5 bases and J by 2 bases. Germline V gene data show CDR1 as SEHNR and CDR2 as FQNEAQ (reference sequence).

The sample was peripheral blood. V gene TRBV7-9 combines with J gene TRBJ2-5, with 10 nucleotides matching TRBD2. The sequence derives from a woman older than 75 with active or convalescent COVID-19. In DNA, the CDR3 is TGTGCCAGCAGCCTTACTAGCGGGATGGGGCAAGAGACCCAGTACTTC. Its translation: CASSLTSGMGQETQYF.